This TCR beta chain was retrieved from a study of cytomegalovirus exposure and HLA in healthy donors (dated by TCRdb to the late 2010s). Study-wide context: An earlier analysis of fewer than 750 of the donors reported about 260 Gb of sequence data and 117 million unique TCR beta sequences obtained from around 190 million T cells. To decide whether each TCR beta V gene segment behaved as functional or pseudogenic, an earlier analysis of fewer than 750 of the donors relied on high-throughput TCR beta sequencing. The study aimed to test whether cataloging public T cell receptors could reveal signatures of past pathogen exposure. A later genetic analysis used genome-wide SNP genotypes for about 65% of the 666 donors, treating that subset as a discovery cohort. Every repertoire in the discovery cohort had been generated on one and the same sequencing platform. To predict cytomegalovirus infection status, the study brought together high-throughput TCR immunosequencing, statistical association of individual TCRs with disease status, and machine learning. Rather than using new phenotypic data, the later analysis identified candidate immune exposures from TCR beta sequences and from how often those sequences occurred across donors. Typing coverage differed by locus: A, B, C, DRB1 and DQB1 were typed in roughly 620-630 donors, DQA1 in about 500, DPA1 in some 600, and DPB1 in just under 490. Across approximately 400 genotyped donors of the cohort, an average of about 240,000 unique TCR beta nucleotide sequences per donor were sequenced, and approximately 17% of those sequences were non-productive. Around 300 gigabases of sequencing data and 80 million or so unique TCR sequences were included in an early release covering over 600 HLA-typed donors. Class I and class II HLA loci were covered by the typing at four-digit resolution. Among the roughly 400 genotyped donors, 81% belonged to the genetic ancestry cluster associated with self-reported Caucasian donors. The study used immunosequencing to profile the T cell repertoires of some 600 subjects and linked those repertoires to cytomegalovirus serostatus. Donor age, sex, ethnicity and CMV serostatus were compiled alongside the repertoire data. In addition to the first cohort of approximately 650 subjects, a separate validation cohort of approximately 110 different subjects was used. Roughly 5 DR-DQ haplotypes were handled as single units for association and clustering, since linkage in the cohort was strong. In a later analysis, previously published TCR beta repertoires from several hundred donors were re-analyzed and high-resolution HLA genotyping was added so that TCR occurrence patterns could be studied. The investigation overall reported the following: CMV serostatus was the only immune exposure information available for the cohort. Linkage disequilibrium might explain the correlated functional status among segregating V segments, but an unknown experimental factor could not be ruled out. An association between a missense DCLRE1C variant and V-gene and J-gene trimming of TCR beta chains was found in a later genetic analysis and replicated in an independent cohort. In a later analysis, the rate of TCR association differed among HLA loci, with DRB1 alleles having the most associated TCRs and HLA-C alleles having the fewest. A later genetic analysis reported fewer N-insertions in productive TCRs among donors in an Asian-associated ancestry cluster than the roughly 670-donor mean. While some public TCRs were present in many individuals, most TCR sequences turned up only very rarely across donors. A further reported finding was that TCR beta sequences accurately predicted the HLA-A and HLA-B alleles for most subjects in the first cohort. In vitro tests confirmed that a few of the cytomegalovirus-associated TCR beta chains recognize cytomegalovirus antigens. A later analysis associated 16,951 TCR beta sequences with specific HLA alleles at a false discovery rate of 0.05. Some IMGT-functional V segments, including TRBV6-2 and TRBV6-3, could not be told apart with the 87-base-pair reads, so those segments were excluded. In a later analysis, most CMV-associated TCR beta chains were found to appear HLA-restricted, with HLA associations seemingly driven largely by CMV exposure. This cohort had only TCR beta chains sequenced, and the lack of alpha or paired-chain data limited which features could be detected. According to the authors, the approach could potentially be generalized to other disease states and immunological phenotypes. Assigning TCR associations to individual alleles was difficult when HLA alleles, especially DR and DQ, strongly co-occurred. Sequencing depth was assumed to be roughly uniform across donors in the presence/absence analyses, though that assumption may not hold. A cluster of highly shared sequence variants was judged likely to represent a technical artifact of the sequencing pipeline. A total of roughly 160 TCR beta chains were listed by the study as associated with cytomegalovirus. Cytomegalovirus status was reported to be diagnosed by the classifier with high specificity and sensitivity in both the original and validation cohorts. In an earlier analysis of roughly 500 of the donors, most TCR beta V segments appeared in productive rearrangements about 87% or about 30% of the time, broadly matching IMGT annotations. Some 15 rarely observed V segments, including chromosome 9 orphons, were excluded from the earlier analysis of some 590 of the donors because counts were too low. In a later analysis, HLA-associated TCR beta chains were found to be more clonally expanded and to have lower generation probabilities than equally common non-associated chains. According to a later analysis, parvovirus B19, influenza, CMV and Epstein-Barr virus appeared linked to several top co-occurrence clusters. Because HLA typing was missing for some donors at each locus, association tests included only the typed subset.

Spanning cysteine to phenylalanine, the CDR3 consists of 14 amino acids. CDR3 DNA only is kept here, 42 bases in frame from base 1. Ends trimmed: V by 3 bases, J by 2 bases; bases unmatched to a gene: 0. The germline V gene provides CDR1 SGHAT and CDR2 FQNNGV. Of note for this clone: No cognate antigen has been identified for it. There are no base qualities to consult, and no much larger clone falls within one base.

The library relied on the immunoSEQ multiplex PCR assay. For the multiplex PCR, a mixture combining 60 forward primers for TCR Vbeta segments and 13 reverse primers for TCR Jbeta segments was used. The CDR3 region of rearranged TCR beta genes was amplified from genomic DNA with a multiplex PCR assay. The Illumina HiSeq System was used to sequence the amplified TCR beta libraries as 87-base-pair reads. In the source study's methods: Across the roughly 670 repertoires, a later analysis counted some 81 million unique TCR beta chains, roughly 11 million of which were shared by at least two donors. A nearest-neighbor algorithm error-corrected the raw reads and collapsed the reads into unique sequences, merging closely related sequences to remove PCR and sequencing errors. Alignment of CDR3 sequences to IMGT reference sequences was used to assign V, D and J gene segments. Each retained sequence needed at least a six-nucleotide match to both a V gene segment and a J gene segment. A rearrangement counted as productive if the CDR3 had no stop codons and remained in frame with V and J, and every other rearrangement counted as non-productive. Following IMGT convention, CDR3 was defined as the stretch from the second conserved V-encoded cysteine up to the conserved J-encoded phenylalanine. The earlier analysis of 587 of the donors excluded any sequence lacking an unambiguous match to a single V gene segment. In an earlier analysis of approximately 500 of the donors, a V segment was called functional when productive rearrangements were above 56.7%, and segregating when the standard deviation between donors exceeded 5%. A statistical classification framework was built to diagnose cytomegalovirus status from the catalog of TCR beta chain sequences. V and J gene assignment, in a later analysis, came from comparing TCR nucleotide sequences with IMGT/GENE-DB human TR gene sequences. A later analysis assigned CDR3 sequences and most-parsimonious VDJ recombination scenarios with the TCRdist pipeline. A later analysis defined each TCR beta chain by its CDR3 amino acid sequence plus V-gene family, and excluded reads lacking a unique V-gene family. A later analysis removed 500 to 600 highly shared, low-generation-probability nucleotide sequences to deal with suspected cross-contamination and a sequencing artifact. In a later analysis, a clonal expansion index for each public chain was calculated from normalized within-repertoire ranks of inferred template counts. Generation probabilities in a later analysis came from a VDJ recombination model fitted to out-of-frame rearrangements, and those results were checked against IGoR. In a later analysis, TCR-TCR, TCR-HLA and TCR-CMV co-occurrence was scored with hypergeometric tests, and a repertoire-size bias correction was applied to TCR pairs. A later analysis estimated false discovery rates by permuting HLA or CMV assignments 20 times. In a later analysis, co-occurring TCRs were grouped using DBSCAN, with TCRdist sequence similarity added in when clustering inside HLA-allele-positive subsets. For co-occurrence clustering, repertoires with fewer than 30,000 or more than 120,000 public chains were excluded, along with five repertoires with anomalous nucleotide sharing. As stored in TCRdb, this immuneACCESS dataset retains in-frame rearrangements with V and J assigned. A fraction of the clones does not appear; measured against another copy, unresolved V genes explain less than half of the discrepancy, and the remainder lacks a known reason. That table gives V, J and clone size, and the DNA gave D and trimming. A total of some 200,000 clones appear in this sample, roughly four fifths of them only once. The top ten clonotypes cover more than 1.5% of the sample.

The cohort was made up of approximately 670 healthy bone marrow donors. Cohort members were all nominally healthy when sampled, although unrecorded immune exposures were likely present. The donor was CMV seronegative and was included in the group of about 400 seronegative cohort members. A peripheral blood sample was provided by each donor, and peripheral blood mononuclear cells were used for TCR beta sequencing. The Qiagen DNeasy Blood Extraction Kit was used to extract genomic DNA from the blood cell samples. Rearrangement joined TRBV11-2 to TRBJ1-5, with 8 bases matching TRBD1. Sequenced sample: PBMCs. This sequence was found in a man aged 50 to 60 in good health and CMV-seronegative. The nucleotide sequence reads TGTGCCAGCAGCTTGACAGGGGGCAATCAGCCCCAGCATTTT. This sequence encodes CASSLTGGNQPQHF.